The rows below give T cell receptor beta chains drawn from one sample of a study of cytomegalovirus exposure and HLA in healthy donors. This table comes from immunoSEQ multiplex PCR, and its TCRdb copy is limited to in-frame clones, with some not included. The data contain over 90,000 clones, 60% to 70% of them seen just once; the ten biggest clones take up less than 3.5%. Sequencing was done on a sample of PBMCs. Receptors originate from a woman aged 50 to 60 in good health and CMV-seronegative. Each CDR3 is given without its conserved first and last residue.

>TRBJ1-6|TRBV7-8
ASSLRGFLGNNSPLH
>TRBJ2-5|TRBV5-1
ASKISGAETQY
>TRBJ2-5|TRBV18
ASSPLMGSQETQY
>TRBJ1-6|TRBV7-2
ASGADNNSPLH
>TRBJ2-2|TRBV13
ASSLLGANTGELF
>TRBJ1-2|TRBV27
ASLSPGRGYT
>TRBJ1-4|TRBV7-2
ASSGARATNEKLF
>TRBJ1-3|TRBV5-1
ASRSQGPGNTIY
>TRBJ2-1|TRBV19
ASSIGIWGGGEQF
>TRBJ2-3|TRBV4-1
ASSQVLTDTQY
>TRBJ2-5|TRBV7-2
ASRNSGGKETQY
>TRBJ2-1|TRBV5-1
ASTGLLQDNEQF
>TRBJ2-3|TRBV18
ASSPGRQVFDTQY
>TRBJ2-5|TRBV12-5
ASGLVLGETQY
>TRBJ1-2|TRBV15
ATSSPDSPNYGYT
>TRBJ2-7|TRBV5-1
ASSAGQSYEQY
>TRBJ2-1|TRBV9
ASSPRGTGAGSGNEQF